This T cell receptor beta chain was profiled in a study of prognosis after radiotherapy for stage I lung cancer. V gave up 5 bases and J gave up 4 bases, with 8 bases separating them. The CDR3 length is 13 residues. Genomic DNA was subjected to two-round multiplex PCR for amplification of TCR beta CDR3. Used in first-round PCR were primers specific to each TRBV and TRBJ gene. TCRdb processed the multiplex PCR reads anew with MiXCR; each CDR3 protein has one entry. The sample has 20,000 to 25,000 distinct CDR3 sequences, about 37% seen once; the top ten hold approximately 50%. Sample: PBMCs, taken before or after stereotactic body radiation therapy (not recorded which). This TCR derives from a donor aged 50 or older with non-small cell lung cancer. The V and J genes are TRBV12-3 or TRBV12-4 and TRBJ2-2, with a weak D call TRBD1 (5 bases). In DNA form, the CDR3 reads TGTGCCAGCAGTCAACAGGCCACCGGGGAGCTGTTTTTT. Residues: CASSQQATGELFF.